This TCR beta chain is drawn from a study of memory CD8 T cells in hepatitis C reinfection. Time point denoted: pre-reinfection, 55 to 20 weeks before reinfection detection. No in vitro expansion preceded TCR sequencing of the sorted cells. TCRdb's table, derived via immunoSEQ multiplex PCR, lists solely in-frame clones and lacks some. The repertoire consists of 45,000 to 55,000 clones, with roughly nine tenths occurring once and the leading ten covering around 1%. The CDR3 extends over 17 amino acids. CDR1 is SGHRS and CDR2 is YFSETQ in the germline V gene. Trimming at V came to 0 bases and at J to 10 bases, leaving 12 bases not matched to a gene.

The sequenced sample was naive CD8+ T cells sorted from blood. This clonotype was obtained from a man younger than 30 with hepatitis C virus infection. This rearrangement joins TRBV5-1 to TRBJ1-6; 8 bases agree with TRBD1. Written as DNA, the CDR3 is TGCGCCAGCAGCTTGGTCTGGCAGGGGGCTCGGGAATCACCCCTCCACTTT. It translates to CASSLVWQGARESPLHF.